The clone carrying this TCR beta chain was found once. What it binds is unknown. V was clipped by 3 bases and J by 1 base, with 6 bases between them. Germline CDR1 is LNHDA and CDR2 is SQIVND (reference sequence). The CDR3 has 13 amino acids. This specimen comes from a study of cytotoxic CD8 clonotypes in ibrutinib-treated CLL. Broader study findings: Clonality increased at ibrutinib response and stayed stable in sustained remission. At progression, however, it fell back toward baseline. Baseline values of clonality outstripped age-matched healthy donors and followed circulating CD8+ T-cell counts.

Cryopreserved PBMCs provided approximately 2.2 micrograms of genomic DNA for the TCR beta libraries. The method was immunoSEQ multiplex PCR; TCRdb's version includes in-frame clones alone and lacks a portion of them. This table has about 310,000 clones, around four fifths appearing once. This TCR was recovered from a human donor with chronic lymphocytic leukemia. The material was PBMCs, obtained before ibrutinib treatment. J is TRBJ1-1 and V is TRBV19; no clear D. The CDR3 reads CASSMTWNTEAFF. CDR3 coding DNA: TGTGCCAGTAGTATGACTTGGAACACTGAAGCTTTCTTT.